Below are 8 T cell receptor beta chains sequenced from a single sample in a study of blood T cells in healthy people across ages. A second PCR, run for about 7 to 11 cycles, used a sample-barcoded 5' primer plus a J-beta primer mix. TCRdb re-called the 5' RACE reads with MiXCR, one entry per CDR3 protein. The sample records over a million distinct CDR3 sequences, roughly 60% being singletons. Specimen: blood. All receptors come from a man aged 18 to 35 in good health.

In this sample, this clonotype turned up a few times. J is TRBJ2-3 and V is TRBV3-1, with D possibly being TRBD1 (5 bases). With 0 bases removed from V and 6 bases from J, the gap between germline ends came to 13 bases. Germline assignment: CDR1 LGHDT and CDR2 YNNKEL (reference sequence). CDR3 length: 15 residues. CDR3 DNA: TGTGCCAGCAGCCAAGAGATATTCAACAGGGATACGCAGTATTTT. The encoded protein is CASSQEIFNRDTQYF.

The sample holds one count of this clonotype. The chain joins TRBV2 to TRBJ2-7; tentative D call: TRBD2 (5 bases). Per germline, CDR1 SNHLY and CDR2 FYNNEI. The CDR3 is 16 amino acids. V was trimmed by 1 base and J by 0 bases, leaving 13 bases between them. The CDR3 reads CASSEGRRKSSYEQYF. CDR3 coding DNA: TGTGCCAGCAGTGAAGGACGGAGGAAAAGCTCCTACGAGCAGTACTTC.

This sequence joins TRBV13 and TRBJ2-4; 7 bases agree with TRBD2. The J call may be wrong; the DNA end is better matched by TRBJ2-7. In germline, CDR1 is PRHDT, CDR2 FYEKMQ (reference sequence). The CDR3 extends over 13 amino acids. CDR3: CASSQTSLSEQYF. For the CDR3, the DNA is TGTGCCAGCAGCCAGACTAGCCTGAGCGAGCAGTACTTC.

The chain has TRBV7-9 and TRBJ1-2; D may be TRBD1 (6 bases). The germline V gene has CDR1 SEHNR and CDR2 FQNEAQ (reference sequence). Trimming took off 5 bases at V and 3 bases at J, with 16 bases between the two ends. There are 15 residues in the CDR3. Written as DNA, the CDR3 is TGTGCCAGCAGCCCCATGGACAGAGGTGACTATGGCTACACCTTC. Its protein is CASSPMDRGDYGYTF.

The chain has TRBV30 and TRBJ2-4; D is possibly TRBD1 (6 bases). V was pared by 3 bases and J by 7 bases, with 13 bases between. The CDR3 has 13 amino acids. Germline V gene sequence: CDR1 GTSNPN, CDR2 SVGIG (reference sequence). The CDR3 nucleotides read TGTGCCTGGAGAGCGAAGGGGGAGAACATTCAGTACTTC. Protein: CAWRAKGENIQYF. The full variable domain, rest sourced from reference TRBV30 and TRBJ2-4, is SQTIHQWPATLVQPVGSPLSLECTVEGTSNPNLYWYRQAAGRGLQLLFYSVGIGQISSEVPQNLSASRPQDRQFILSSKKLLLSDSGFYLCAWRAKGENIQYFGAGTRLSVL.

This clonotype occurred a few times. The chain has TRBV12-3 or TRBV12-4 and TRBJ2-7, with 7 bases fitting TRBD1. The CDR3 has 15 amino acids. V was clipped by 4 bases and J by 7 bases; unmatched bases: 13. CDR3 amino acids: CASSSLQGLKREQYF. CDR3 sequence (DNA): TGTGCCAGCAGTTCCTTACAGGGGCTGAAGAGGGAGCAGTACTTC.

This clonotype is a singleton in its sample. The chain is built from TRBV6-2 or TRBV6-3 and TRBJ2-1; 14 nucleotides agree with TRBD2. V lost 4 bases to trimming and J lost 9 bases; unmatched junction nucleotides: 5. The V gene's germline CDR1 is MNHEY and CDR2 SVGEGT. The CDR3 covers 15 residues. CDR3: CASSSTGLAGGEQFF. CDR3 sequence (DNA): TGTGCCAGCAGTTCGACCGGACTAGCGGGGGGTGAGCAGTTCTTC.

The CDR3 reads CASSQVKQEFFYGYTF. The CDR3 coding sequence is TGTGCCAGCAGCCAAGTAAAACAGGAGTTCTTCTATGGCTACACCTTC. This chain uses TRBV4-2 with TRBJ1-2, with D possibly TRBD1 on 5 matching bases. The CDR3 runs 16 residues. The V gene lost 1 base and the J gene lost 4 bases, with 16 bases spanning the gap. CDR1 is LGHNA, CDR2 YNFKEQ, per germline.